This is a list of T cell receptor beta chains from one sample in a study of cytomegalovirus exposure and HLA in healthy donors. Some clones are missing from TCRdb's copy, which holds only in-frame ones; the method was immunoSEQ multiplex PCR. The repertoire consists of about 98,000 clones, with around 88% occurring once and the leading ten covering roughly 3.7%. Sample: PBMCs. All receptors derive from a young woman in good health and CMV-seronegative. The CDR3 runs from the conserved cysteine through the conserved F or W. The D gene is left open where the match is weak. Clone size is not always given. Where it is, it says once, few, many or a class for expanded clones.

TGTGCCAGCTCACCGGGCAGCATTAACACTGAAGCTTTCTTT	CASSPGSINTEAFF	TRBV18	TRBJ1-1	.	.
TGTGCCAGCAGTGAGGACAGAATAACCGAAAAACTGTTTTTT	CASSEDRITEKLFF	TRBV2	TRBJ1-4	.	once
TGTGCCAGCAGCCAGTCTTGGACAGCTTACAATGAGCAGTTCTTC	CASSQSWTAYNEQFF	TRBV6-5	TRBJ2-1	.	once
TGCGCCAGCAGCTTTTTAGGACAGGGCAACACAGATACGCAGTATTTT	CASSFLGQGNTDTQYF	TRBV5-1	TRBJ2-3	TRBD1	.
TGTGCCAGCAGCGATAAACTAGCGGGCGGCTCTGGGGCCAACGTCCTGACTTTC	CASSDKLAGGSGANVLTF	TRBV9	TRBJ2-6	TRBD2	.
TGTGCCAGCAGCTTAATACAGGGTAAAAACATTCAGTACTTC	CASSLIQGKNIQYF	TRBV7-9	TRBJ2-4	.	.
TGTGCCAGCTCACCACTCCGGGGGGTAGACTATGGCTACACCTTC	CASSPLRGVDYGYTF	TRBV18	TRBJ1-2	.	.
TGTGCCAGCAGCGTAGAGATAACCGGGACAGGGAATTCACCCCTCCACTTT	CASSVEITGTGNSPLHF	TRBV9	TRBJ1-6	TRBD1	.
TGTGCCAGCAGCGTAGTGGGACAGGGGTACTCTGGGGCCAACGTCCTGACTTTC	CASSVVGQGYSGANVLTF	TRBV9	TRBJ2-6	TRBD1	.
TGTGCCAGCAGTTTACATAGAGAACAGGGAGCTTTCTTT	CASSLHREQGAFF	TRBV6-5	TRBJ1-1	.	.
TGTGCCAGCAGCCCCCACTCTGGGGCCAACGTCCTGACTTTC	CASSPHSGANVLTF	TRBV7-8	TRBJ2-6	.	.
TGTGCCAGCTCCCTGAACCAGGAAGAGACCCAGTACTTC	CASSLNQEETQYF	TRBV18	TRBJ2-5	.	.
TGTGCCAGTACCCCTTCGCACTATAAGGGGGAGACCCAGTACTTC	CASTPSHYKGETQYF	TRBV19	TRBJ2-5	.	.
TGCGCCAGCAGCCACGTCACCGGGACAAAGGAGTCACCCCTCCACTTT	CASSHVTGTKESPLHF	TRBV4-1	TRBJ1-6	.	.
TGCAGCGTTGTAAGGACAGGGACCACCGAGCAGTACTTC	CSVVRTGTTEQYF	TRBV29-1	TRBJ2-7	TRBD1	.
TGTGCCAGCAGCTTAGTGGGGCAGGGGGAGACCCAGTACTTC	CASSLVGQGETQYF	TRBV7-2	TRBJ2-5	.	.
TGTGCCAGCAGTTTCGAACAGGGAGAAGGAAACACCATATATTTT	CASSFEQGEGNTIYF	TRBV28	TRBJ1-3	.	.
TGTGCCAGCAGCTTGGGACAGGTCAGCGACGAGCAGTACTTC	CASSLGQVSDEQYF	TRBV5-4	TRBJ2-7	.	.
TGTGCCAGCAGTAGAGCTTCGATCTCACCCCTCCACTTT	CASSRASISPLHF	TRBV5-5	TRBJ1-6	.	.
TGTGCCAGCAGCTGGGGGAGAATACTAGCGGGAAGCACAGATACGCAGTATTTT	CASSWGRILAGSTDTQYF	TRBV13	TRBJ2-3	TRBD2	.
TGTGCCAGCAGGGGGGGAGTGGCCAACGTCCTGACTTTC	CASRGGVANVLTF	TRBV6-5	TRBJ2-6	.	.
TGTGCCAGCAGTCGCGACAGGGACGGAGGCTACACCTTC	CASSRDRDGGYTF	TRBV25-1	TRBJ1-2	TRBD1	.
TGCGCCAGCAGCTTGGGGGGCAGGGGGTCTAATGAAAAACTGTTTTTT	CASSLGGRGSNEKLFF	TRBV5-1	TRBJ1-4	TRBD1	.
TGTGCCAGCAGTCCAGGGACAGGAACACCCTGGAAAGCTTTCTTT	CASSPGTGTPWKAFF	TRBV6-1	TRBJ1-1	TRBD1	.
TGCGCCAGCAGCCACGCCCTAGCGGGGGGGGACAATGAGCAGTTCTTC	CASSHALAGGDNEQFF	TRBV5-1	TRBJ2-1	TRBD2	.
TGTGCCAGCAGCGTAGGGCAGCGGGAGTTGGAGACCCAGTACTTC	CASSVGQRELETQYF	TRBV9	TRBJ2-5	TRBD2	.
TGTGCCAGCAGCTTAGATCTGAACACCGGGGAGCTGTTTTTT	CASSLDLNTGELFF	TRBV7-8	TRBJ2-2	.	.
TGTGCCAGCAGTGGGGGGCAGCGGGGTGGAGAGACCCAGTACTTC	CASSGGQRGGETQYF	TRBV2	TRBJ2-5	.	.
TGTGCCAGCACCTTACCGGGACAGGCGTCTTCCAATGAGCAGTTCTTC	CASTLPGQASSNEQFF	TRBV28	TRBJ2-1	TRBD1	once
TGTGCCAGTACTATATATCTGAGGGTGACTGAAGCTTTCTTT	CASTIYLRVTEAFF	TRBV19	TRBJ1-1	.	.
TGTGCCAGCAGTAGCTTAGACAAGAACACTGAAGCTTTCTTT	CASSSLDKNTEAFF	TRBV6-5	TRBJ1-1	.	.
TGTGCCAGCAGTTACGTAGGAGGTTCTCGGGCTTTCTTT	CASSYVGGSRAFF	TRBV6-5	TRBJ1-1	.	.
TGTGCCAGCAGCTTAGCGGGAGGTACCGGGGAGCTGTTTTTT	CASSLAGGTGELFF	TRBV5-6	TRBJ2-2	TRBD2	.
TGTGCCAGCAGGGCCGGGGGCTACGAGCAGTACTTC	CASRAGGYEQYF	TRBV28	TRBJ2-7	.	.
TGTGCCAGAAGCTTGGAAAGCGGGCCTGACTACGAGCAGTACTTC	CARSLESGPDYEQYF	TRBV5-3	TRBJ2-7	.	.
TGTGCCAGCAGCTTAGCCCGGGTGGGCAATCAGCCCCAGCATTTT	CASSLARVGNQPQHF	TRBV7-9	TRBJ1-5	.	.
TGTGCCAGCAGCAAGCACCAGCGGGGGATCCAAGAGACCCAGTACTTC	CASSKHQRGIQETQYF	TRBV21-1	TRBJ2-5	.	.
TGTGCCAGCAGCCCCACCCGGACTAGCGTCTACGAGCAGTACTTC	CASSPTRTSVYEQYF	TRBV7-3	TRBJ2-7	TRBD2	.
TGTGCCAGCAGCCCACCTCAGGGGGCGAGAACTGAAGCTTTCTTT	CASSPPQGARTEAFF	TRBV9	TRBJ1-1	TRBD1	.
TGTGCCAGCAGCGTAGTACTGGGGCGAGGCTACACCTTC	CASSVVLGRGYTF	TRBV9	TRBJ1-2	.	.
TGCGCCAGCAGCCCTACGGGGGGCCCTCAAGAGACCCAGTACTTC	CASSPTGGPQETQYF	TRBV5-1	TRBJ2-5	.	.
TGTGCCAGCTCACCCCAGCAGGTTGGTTTCAATGAGCAGTTCTTC	CASSPQQVGFNEQFF	TRBV18	TRBJ2-1	.	.
TGTGCCAGCAGCGTAGGTTCTGATACGCAGTATTTT	CASSVGSDTQYF	TRBV9	TRBJ2-3	.	.
TGTGCCAGTAGGGGGCCCGGGGGTAGCAATCAGCCCCAGCATTTT	CASRGPGGSNQPQHF	TRBV19	TRBJ1-5	.	.
TGTGCCATCAGTGCGTTTAGCGGGAGGGCCGATGCTAGCACAGATACGCAGTATTTT	CAISAFSGRADASTDTQYF	TRBV10-3	TRBJ2-3	TRBD2	.
TGCGCCAGCAGCCAACCGGGACAGGGGCTCCACGAGCAGTACTTC	CASSQPGQGLHEQYF	TRBV4-3	TRBJ2-7	TRBD1	.
TGCGCCAGCAGCAGGGACTTCACTGAAGCTTTCTTT	CASSRDFTEAFF	TRBV10-1	TRBJ1-1	.	few
TGTGCCAGCTCACCCCGCGGGACAGGGGGCAGTACCGGGGAGCTGTTTTTT	CASSPRGTGGSTGELFF	TRBV18	TRBJ2-2	TRBD1	.
TGTGCCACCAAGGTCGGGACAAGGGGCTCCGAGCAGTACTTC	CATKVGTRGSEQYF	TRBV15	TRBJ2-7	.	.
TGTGCCACCAGGGTCTCCCGGGACACAGCATCAGATACGCAGTATTTT	CATRVSRDTASDTQYF	TRBV15	TRBJ2-3	.	.
TGCAGCGTTGAGACAGAGTTCAAAGCTTTCTTT	CSVETEFKAFF	TRBV29-1	TRBJ1-1	.	once
TGTGCCAGCAGTGATGAGTTTAGCAATCAGCCCCAGCATTTT	CASSDEFSNQPQHF	TRBV6-1	TRBJ1-5	.	.
TGTGCCAGCAGCTTGATTTCCGGGACAGGGGGAATGAACACTGAAGCTTTCTTT	CASSLISGTGGMNTEAFF	TRBV5-5	TRBJ1-1	TRBD1	.
TGTGCCAGCAGTAGGGACAGGGACTCCTACGAGCAGTACTTC	CASSRDRDSYEQYF	TRBV6-1	TRBJ2-7	TRBD1	.
TGTGCCAGCAGCTTCATGGGACAGGGGAACACTGAAGCTTTCTTT	CASSFMGQGNTEAFF	TRBV13	TRBJ1-1	TRBD1	.
TGTGCCAGCAGGACAGCTTACCTCGGGGAGCAGTACTTC	CASRTAYLGEQYF	TRBV6-5	TRBJ2-7	.	.
TGTGCCAGTAGTATGGGGGAGGGTATCACTGAAGCTTTCTTT	CASSMGEGITEAFF	TRBV19	TRBJ1-1	.	.
TGTGCCAGCAGCGTAGAGGGACTAAACACCGGGGAGCTGTTTTTT	CASSVEGLNTGELFF	TRBV9	TRBJ2-2	TRBD2	.
TGTGCCAGCAGTGAGCTAGCGGGGGGGCTCGGGACCCAGTACTTC	CASSELAGGLGTQYF	TRBV2	TRBJ2-5	TRBD2	.